This T cell receptor (beta chain) was sequenced during a study of T cells in Graves' hyperthyroidism and ophthalmopathy. Study outcomes and limitations: Blood shared most expanded thyroid clonotypes above 0.001.

Comments on this clonotype: Its antigen is currently unknown.

Hyperthyroidism of Graves' type that showed no ophthalmopathy progression within 18 months was stable. RNA transcripts gave rise to amplified TCR beta CDR3 regions. First-round RT-PCR with HTBI primers amplified the TCR CDR3 region. TCRdb re-derived calls from the multiplex PCR reads in MiXCR, one entry per CDR3 protein. The data show 500,000 to 600,000 distinct CDR3 sequences, with roughly a sixth seen just once and approximately 20% held by the top ten. V lost 4 bases and J 9 bases, leaving 15 bases between the germline ends. CDR1 is SGHRS, CDR2 YFSETQ, per germline. The length of the CDR3 is 13 residues.

The V call is TRBV5-1, the J call TRBJ2-3, with a possible D match to TRBD1 (6 bases). The sequenced sample consisted of blood. The receptor was isolated from a woman in her late teens or twenties with Graves' hyperthyroidism. The CDR3 spells CASSDLRQDTQYF. CDR3 DNA: TGCGCCAGCAGCGATCTCAGACAGGACACGCAGTATTTT. The full variable domain, rest sourced from reference TRBV5-1 and TRBJ2-3, is KAGVTQTPRYLIKTRGQQVTLSCSPISGHRSVSWYQQTPGQGLQFLFEYFSETQRNKGNFPGRFSGRQFSNSRSEMNVSTLELGDSALYLCASSDLRQDTQYFGPGTRLTVL.